A single sample is the source of the 27 T cell receptor beta chains below, sequenced in a study of OX40 agonist ivuxolimab in advanced cancers. TCRdb keeps only in-frame clones here, not all; method: immunoSEQ multiplex PCR. The table has some 63,000 clones, about 87% seen once. Sequencing was performed on CD4+ or CD8+ T cells sorted from blood, taken in a trial of the OX40 agonist ivuxolimab. These receptors came from an adult with an advanced solid tumor such as melanoma, head and neck, liver or kidney cancer.

The CDR3 nucleotides are TGTGCCAGCAGCCCCCCCCAGGGAACTGGGGCCAACGTCCTGACTTTC. Its translation: CASSPPQGTGANVLTF. This chain uses TRBV7-9 with TRBJ2-6, with D perhaps matching TRBD1 (5 bases). The germline gives CDR1 SEHNR, CDR2 FQNEAQ (reference sequence). Between the trimmed V and J ends, which lost 5 bases and 2 bases, there was a span of 13 bases. CDR3 length: 16 amino acids.

The V and J genes are TRBV6-6 and TRBJ2-1, with TRBD2 identical over 10 bases. V was pared by 5 bases and J by 8 bases, with 9 bases of the junction left unmatched. The CDR3 contains 15 residues. CDR1 and CDR2 (germline): MNHNY, SVGAGI (reference sequence). CDR3 DNA sequence: TGTGCCAGCAGTAGCTCTAGCGGGAGTTTCGATGAGCAGTTCTTC. Protein product: CASSSSSGSFDEQFF.

This chain joins TRBV18 and TRBJ2-7; 9 nucleotides line up with TRBD1. The CDR3 is 15 residues long. J was trimmed by 3 bases and V by 4 bases; bases with no gene match: 7. Per the germline V gene, CDR1 is KGHSH and CDR2 is LQKENI. CDR3 DNA: TGTGCCAGCTCACTTATCCGGGACAGGGTCTACGAGCAGTACTTC. Translation: CASSLIRDRVYEQYF. Using reference TRBV18 and TRBJ2-7 for the parts outside the CDR3, the full variable domain is NAGVMQNPRHLVRRRGQEARLRCSPMKGHSHVYWYRQLPEEGLKFMVYLQKENIIDESGMPKERFSAEFPKEGPSILRIQQVVRGDSAAYFCASSLIRDRVYEQYFGPGTRLTVT.

The chain employs TRBV10-1 and TRBJ2-2, with D tentatively TRBD1 (5 bases). The CDR3 extends over 14 amino acids. The V end was cut by 4 bases, the J end by 1 base, with 7 bases between. The germline V gene has CDR1 WNHNN and CDR2 SYGVQD (reference sequence). The CDR3 loop is CASSGQGNTGELFF. The CDR3 nucleotides are TGCGCCAGCAGTGGTCAGGGGAACACCGGGGAGCTGTTTTTT.

V and J are TRBV5-6 and TRBJ2-5, with a tentative D call TRBD2 (5 bases). This CDR3 has 13 amino acids. CDR1 is SGHDT and CDR2 is YYEEEE in the germline V gene. Trimming left V 4 bases short and J 5 bases short, with 12 bases between. CDR3 region: CASSAGPDETQYF. The CDR3 DNA is TGTGCCAGCAGCGCGGGCCCAGACGAGACCCAGTACTTC. Filled out from reference TRBV5-6 and TRBJ2-5, the complete variable domain reads DAGVTQSPTHLIKTRGQQVTLRCSPKSGHDTVSWYQQALGQGPQFIFQYYEEEERQRGNFPDRFSGHQFPNYSSELNVNALLLGDSALYLCASSAGPDETQYFGPGTRLLVL.

The gene calls are TRBV28 and TRBJ1-2; D is unclear. The V and J ends lost 5 bases and 2 bases respectively, with 3 bases between them. Per the germline V gene, CDR1 is MDHEN and CDR2 is SYDVKM. CDR3 length equals 11 residues. The CDR3 nucleotides are TGTGCCAGCAGTCACAACTATGGCTACACCTTC. Translation gives CASSHNYGYTF.

The J gene is TRBJ2-3, the V gene TRBV10-3; 7 positions agree with TRBD2. The CDR3 spans 13 residues. The V gene end was trimmed by 7 bases and the J gene end by 3 bases; junction bases not matched to a gene: 4. Germline assignment: CDR1 ENHRY and CDR2 SYGVKD. DNA of the CDR3: TGTGCCATCAAGGCGGGAGTTACAGATACGCAGTATTTT. It is translated as CAIKAGVTDTQYF.

This sequence joins TRBV11-2 and TRBJ1-2; D gene unclear. V was shortened by 4 bases and J by 7 bases, with 16 bases between the two germline ends. Germline values: CDR1 SGHAT, CDR2 FQNNGV. The CDR3 covers 14 residues. CDR3 region: CASSSDPLVGGYTF. CDR3 DNA: TGTGCCAGCAGCTCGGACCCGCTGGTGGGTGGCTACACCTTC.

The chain combines TRBV6-6 with TRBJ1-1; the D gene is possibly TRBD1 (5 bases). Germline V gene lookup returns CDR1 MNHNY and CDR2 SVGAGI (reference sequence). The CDR3 is 13 residues long. V was cut by 2 bases and J by 3 bases, with 7 bases left in between. CDR3 protein: CASSYQGDTEAFF. DNA for the CDR3: TGTGCCAGCAGTTACCAAGGGGACACTGAAGCTTTCTTT.

CDR3 residues: CASSLADGELFF. Written as DNA, the CDR3 is TGCGCCAGCAGCTTGGCCGACGGGGAGCTGTTTTTT. The chain carries TRBV5-1 and TRBJ2-2; D ambiguous. Germline assignment: CDR1 SGHRS and CDR2 YFSETQ. There are 12 residues in the CDR3. Between the trimmed V and J ends, which lost 0 bases and 7 bases, there was a span of 4 bases.

The chain couples TRBV7-2 to TRBJ1-1; D gene uncertain. The V end lost 6 bases, the J end lost 0 bases, and 8 bases lay between the germline ends. CDR1 and CDR2 (germline): SGHTA, FQGNSA. This CDR3 region has 13 residues. The CDR3 DNA follows: TGTGCCAGCAGAAGGGAGATGAACACTGAAGCTTTCTTT. Amino acid sequence: CASRREMNTEAFF.

The chain has TRBV10-1 and TRBJ2-3; 7 positions agree with TRBD2. V shed 11 bases, J shed 5 bases, and the junction held 10 bases outside the gene matches. CDR3 length: 13 residues. The germline CDR1 and CDR2 sequences are WNHNN and SYGVQD (reference sequence). The CDR3 here is CAGSLASGDTQYF. Written as DNA, the CDR3 is TGCGCCGGCTCACTAGCGTCGGGAGATACGCAGTATTTT.

The V call is TRBV6-5, the J call TRBJ2-2, with TRBD1 as a possible D gene (6 bases). Germline CDR1 and CDR2: MNHEY and SVGAGI. Trimming took 1 base from V and 4 from J, leaving 10 bases between them. The CDR3 sequence is 15 residues long. CDR3 in DNA: TGTGCCAGCAGTTACTTTGCACAGGGCACCGGGGAGCTGTTTTTT. Amino acids: CASSYFAQGTGELFF.

The chain uses TRBV6-6 and TRBJ2-5, with 7 bases aligning to TRBD1. The CDR3 sequence is 13 residues long. J was trimmed by 5 bases and V by 6 bases; bases with no gene match: 6. CDR1 and CDR2 from the germline V gene are MNHNY and SVGAGI (reference sequence). This CDR3 is CASRQGFLETQYF. The CDR3 coding sequence is TGTGCCAGCAGACAGGGGTTCCTTGAGACCCAGTACTTC.

The chain employs TRBV27 and TRBJ2-6, with a tentative D call TRBD2 (5 bases). Germline assignment: CDR1 MNHEY and CDR2 SMNVEV (reference sequence). The CDR3 loop spans 16 amino acids. V was pared by 0 bases and J by 3 bases, with 9 bases between. The CDR3 here is CASSLSPGFGANVLTF. In DNA form, the CDR3 reads TGTGCCAGCAGTTTATCCCCGGGGTTTGGGGCCAACGTCCTGACTTTC.

The chain uses TRBV27 and TRBJ1-4, with unresolved D. This CDR3 has 14 amino acids. Trimming stripped 6 bases from V and 6 bases from J, with 14 bases between. The germline V gene encodes CDR1 MNHEY and CDR2 SMNVEV (reference sequence). The CDR3 spells CASSPGGWDEKLFF. The CDR3 DNA follows: TGTGCCAGCAGCCCCGGAGGTTGGGATGAAAAACTGTTTTTT.

This sequence joins TRBV6-6 and TRBJ1-5, with D tentatively TRBD1 (6 bases). The germline V and J ends were trimmed by 2 bases and 8 bases, with 10 bases remaining between them. The length of the CDR3 is 13 residues. Per the germline V gene, CDR1 is MNHNY and CDR2 is SVGAGI (reference sequence). The CDR3 reads CASSYGGFEPQHF. The CDR3 DNA sequence: TGTGCCAGCAGTTACGGGGGCTTTGAGCCCCAGCATTTT.

This clone was observed a single time. The V and J genes are TRBV7-2 and TRBJ2-3; either TRBD1 or TRBD2 may fit D (5 bases each). The V and J ends lost 6 bases and 0 bases respectively, with 16 bases between them. CDR3 length equals 16 residues. Germline CDR1 reads SGHTA; CDR2 reads FQGNSA. The CDR3 loop is CASRAGTYLSTDTQYF. As DNA, the CDR3 is TGTGCCAGCAGGGCTGGGACCTACCTAAGCACAGATACGCAGTATTTT. Filled out from reference TRBV7-2 and TRBJ2-3, the complete variable domain reads GAGVSQSPSNKVTEKGKDVELRCDPISGHTALYWYRQSLGQGLEFLIYFQGNSAPDKSGLPSDRFSAERTGGSVSTLTIQRTQQEDSAVYLCASRAGTYLSTDTQYFGPGTRLTVL.

The chain employs TRBV5-5 and TRBJ1-5; D not resolved. Germline loops: CDR1 SGHKS, CDR2 YYEKEE (reference sequence). The V gene lost 2 bases and the J gene lost 3 bases, with 12 bases spanning the gap. CDR3 length equals 15 residues. The CDR3, as DNA: TGTGCCAGCAGCTTTGATAGACGCCCCAATCAGCCCCAGCATTTT. It translates to CASSFDRRPNQPQHF.

The chain links TRBV10-3 to TRBJ1-2; 8 nucleotides agree with TRBD1. The CDR3 spans 13 residues. Per the germline V gene, CDR1 is ENHRY and CDR2 is SYGVKD. The V segment lost 11 bases and the J segment 6 bases; nucleotides outside the gene matches: 11. The CDR3 spells CASSAGTGDGYTF. DNA for the CDR3: TGTGCCTCAAGTGCGGGGACAGGAGATGGCTACACCTTC.

This clone has only one observation. The rearrangement joins TRBV10-3 to TRBJ2-3; D uncertain. This CDR3 comprises 14 residues. The V gene's germline CDR1 is ENHRY and CDR2 SYGVKD. V was pared by 2 bases and J by 7 bases, with 13 bases between. The CDR3 reads CAISEDPTRNTQYF. The CDR3 DNA reads TGTGCCATCAGTGAGGATCCGACACGAAATACGCAGTATTTT.

As for this clone: Possible read error: a much larger clone is one base away. The chain is built from TRBV30 and TRBJ1-2, with D possibly being TRBD1 (5 bases). CDR1 and CDR2 from the germline V gene are GTSNPN and SVGIG (reference sequence). Trimming removed 5 bases from V and 4 bases from J, with 14 bases in between. CDR3 length: 13 residues. The CDR3 DNA reads TGTGCCTGGGGAAGGGGCAGGCCCTATGGCTACACCTTC. As protein: CAWGRGRPYGYTF.

The V and J genes are TRBV2 and TRBJ2-1; D is ambiguous. The CDR3 consists of 13 residues. Germline V gives CDR1 SNHLY, CDR2 FYNNEI. Trimming shortened V by 6 bases and J by 3 bases, and 9 bases separated the two germline ends. For the CDR3, the DNA is TGTGCCAGCAGCGGACCCTTCTACAATGAGCAGTTCTTC. Its translation: CASSGPFYNEQFF.

The V call is TRBV19, the J call TRBJ1-6; a possible D gene is TRBD1 (5 bases). The germline CDR1 and CDR2 sequences are LNHDA and SQIVND (reference sequence). V was shortened by 6 bases and J by 3 bases, with 21 bases between the two germline ends. CDR3 length equals 18 residues. CDR3 protein: CASRGGGASTYYNSPLHF. Written as DNA, the CDR3 is TGTGCCAGTAGGGGCGGCGGGGCCTCAACTTACTATAATTCACCCCTCCACTTT.

V gene TRBV5-5 combines with J gene TRBJ1-6; TRBD1 might be the D (5 bases). There are 15 residues in the CDR3. V was clipped by 2 bases and J by 7 bases, with 13 bases between them. Germline-derived CDR1 and CDR2 are SGHKS and YYEKEE (reference sequence). The CDR3 reads CASSLVGTRNSPLHF. CDR3 bases: TGTGCCAGCAGCTTAGTAGGGACGCGGAATTCACCCCTCCACTTT.

V is TRBV5-5 and J is TRBJ2-1; the D gene is possibly TRBD2 (5 bases). V was clipped by 4 bases and J by 5 bases, with 16 bases between them. The germline V gene has CDR1 SGHKS and CDR2 YYEKEE (reference sequence). CDR3 length equals 15 residues. CDR3 residues: CASSNPRTGNNEQFF. The CDR3, as DNA: TGTGCCAGCAGCAACCCACGGACTGGGAACAATGAGCAGTTCTTC. Together with reference TRBV5-5 and TRBJ2-1, the CDR3 gives the full variable domain: DAGVTQSPTHLIKTRGQQVTLRCSPISGHKSVSWYQQVLGQGPQFIFQYYEKEERGRGNFPDRFSARQFPNYSSELNVNALLLGDSALYLCASSNPRTGNNEQFFGPGTRLTVL.

The chain carries TRBV30 and TRBJ2-5; 7 bases align to TRBD1. Germline CDR1 is GTSNPN and CDR2 is SVGIG (reference sequence). The CDR3 length is 12 residues. The V segment lost 3 bases and the J segment 4 bases; nucleotides outside the gene matches: 2. DNA of the CDR3: TGTGCCTGGAGCCGACAGGGAGAGACCCAGTACTTC. Its translation is CAWSRQGETQYF.